One and the same sample provided the 27 T cell receptor beta chains below, sequenced in a study of T-cell memory formation after mild COVID-19. TCRdb independently ran MiXCR on the 5' RACE reads; one entry per CDR3 protein. The sample records roughly 600,000 distinct CDR3 sequences, over 15% being singletons. Material: PBMCs or a T cell subset sorted from them (not recorded which). These receptors were taken from an adult woman who had mild COVID-19 (a few samples of this study predate the infection). Cell type and time point are not known.

In this sample, this clonotype turned up a few times. The chain has TRBV2 and TRBJ2-3; possibly TRBD2 for D (7 bases). The germline V and J ends were trimmed by 4 bases and 4 bases, with 15 bases remaining between them. The CDR3 has 15 residues. Per germline, CDR1 SNHLY and CDR2 FYNNEI. CDR3 in amino acids: CASSVKGGGADTQYF. The CDR3 DNA reads as TGTGCCAGCAGTGTGAAGGGCGGGGGCGCAGATACGCAGTATTTT.

This clonotype was counted only a few times. The chain carries TRBV7-9 and TRBJ2-5; perhaps TRBD2 as D (5 bases). V lost 4 bases and J 5 bases, leaving 14 bases between the germline ends. The length of the CDR3 is 14 residues. Germline lookup yields CDR1 SEHNR and CDR2 FQNEAQ (reference sequence). Here the CDR3 DNA reads TGTGCCAGCAGCTCCTTTGGGAGCCAGGAGACCCAGTACTTC. This gives the protein CASSSFGSQETQYF.

A few counts support this clonotype. This sequence joins TRBV20-1 and TRBJ1-1; no firm D call. Germline V lookup: CDR1 DFQATT, CDR2 SNEGSKA (reference sequence). The CDR3 is made up of 12 amino acids. Trimming left V 2 bases short and J 12 bases short, with 16 bases between. The CDR3 is CSARKNTLWTFF. The CDR3, as DNA: TGCAGTGCTAGAAAGAATACTCTTTGGACTTTCTTT.

This clonotype has more than one count but fewer than ten. The rearrangement joins TRBV7-6 to TRBJ1-1; D gene unclear. The CDR3 is 13 amino acids. The germline CDR1 and CDR2 sequences are SGHVS and FNYEAQ. V gave up 5 bases and J gave up 7 bases, with 14 bases separating them. CDR3 in amino acids: CASSLTPNIEAFF. CDR3 sequence (DNA): TGTGCCAGCAGCCTTACACCAAATATTGAAGCTTTCTTT.

V and J are TRBV20-1 and TRBJ2-5; 10 nucleotides line up with TRBD1. Germline V gene lookup returns CDR1 DFQATT and CDR2 SNEGSKA (reference sequence). Losses at the gene ends were 2 bases for V and 1 base for J; bases not matched to a gene: 19. The CDR3 extends over 20 amino acids. Written as DNA, the CDR3 is TGCAGTGCTAGATTTTTGGCCGGGACAGGGGTCTCAGCGGGCCAAGAGACCCAGTACTTC. Amino acid sequence: CSARFLAGTGVSAGQETQYF.

In this sample, this clonotype turned up many times. J is TRBJ2-1 and V is TRBV2; either TRBD1 or TRBD2 may supply D (7 bases each). V shed 4 bases and J shed 4 bases, with 20 bases lying between them. Per germline, CDR1 SNHLY and CDR2 FYNNEI. The CDR3 has 17 residues. The CDR3: CASSGPRGGMRYNEQFF. The CDR3, as DNA: TGTGCCAGCAGTGGTCCCAGGGGGGGCATGAGATACAATGAGCAGTTCTTC.

There are a few counts of this clonotype. The V call is TRBV29-1, the J call TRBJ2-5; D not certain. Trimming took off 6 bases at V and 0 bases at J, with 8 bases between the two ends. Per the germline V gene, CDR1 is SQVTM and CDR2 is ANQGSEA. The CDR3 covers 12 residues. The CDR3 loop is CSVESDQETQYF. CDR3 nucleotide sequence: TGCAGCGTCGAGTCGGACCAAGAGACCCAGTACTTC. Supplemented by reference TRBV29-1 and TRBJ2-5, the full variable domain reads SAVISQKPSRDICQRGTSLTIQCQVDSQVTMMFWYRQQPGQSLTLIATANQGSEATYESGFVIDKFPISRPNLTFSTLTVSNMSPEDSSIYLCSVESDQETQYFGPGTRLLVL.

A few counts support this clonotype. J is TRBJ2-2 and V is TRBV15; the D gene could be TRBD1 or TRBD2 (6 bases each). V dropped 3 bases and J dropped 5 bases, with 10 bases sitting between them. The germline gives CDR1 LNHNV, CDR2 YYDKDF (reference sequence). The CDR3 runs 14 residues. CDR3 sequence (DNA): TGTGCCACCAGCAGGGGGGGCGGGACCGGGGAGCTGTTTTTT. This translates into CATSRGGGTGELFF.

In this sample, this clonotype turned up a few times. The V gene is TRBV29-1, the J gene TRBJ2-3; D remains ambiguous. From germline, CDR1 is SQVTM and CDR2 ANQGSEA. V was pared by 3 bases and J by 0 bases, with 7 bases between. The CDR3 loop spans 13 amino acids. The CDR3 spells CSVEGHSTDTQYF. The CDR3 bases are TGCAGCGTTGAGGGTCATAGCACAGATACGCAGTATTTT.

The sample holds a few counts of this clonotype. The chain uses TRBV7-9 and TRBJ2-1; a possible D gene is TRBD2 (5 bases). Per germline, CDR1 SEHNR and CDR2 FQNEAQ (reference sequence). CDR3 length: 14 amino acids. V was shortened by 4 bases and J by 4 bases, with 11 bases between the two germline ends. DNA of the CDR3: TGTGCCAGCAGCTCCGGACTCGGTTACAATGAGCAGTTCTTC. This gives the protein CASSSGLGYNEQFF.

This clonotype appeared many times. The V gene is TRBV9, the J gene TRBJ2-1; 13 nucleotides match TRBD2. CDR3 length: 15 amino acids. Trimming took 4 bases from V and 6 from J; bases not matched to a gene: 4. Germline V CDR1 and CDR2: SGDLS, YYNGEE. CDR3 amino acids: CASSLTSGRVNEQFF. CDR3 bases: TGTGCCAGCAGCCTTACTAGCGGGAGGGTCAATGAGCAGTTCTTC.

This clonotype has at least ten counts. The chain joins TRBV13 to TRBJ2-7; D is ambiguous. Trimming removed 7 bases at V and 0 bases at J, with 4 bases between. Germline-derived CDR1 and CDR2 are PRHDT and FYEKMQ (reference sequence). The length of the CDR3 is 11 residues. CDR3 in DNA: TGTGCCAGCACATCCTCCTACGAGCAGTACTTC. This codes for CASTSSYEQYF.

CDR3 in DNA: TGTGCCAGCAGTGCTTCGAGGGGAAGCAATCAGCCCCAGCATTTT. Translation gives CASSASRGSNQPQHF. V and J are TRBV2 and TRBJ1-5; possible D gene TRBD1, 5 bases. The CDR3 is 15 amino acids. Germline V gives CDR1 SNHLY, CDR2 FYNNEI. Trimming removed 4 bases from V and 1 base from J, with 11 bases in between.

The chain has TRBV7-8 and TRBJ2-7; 7 nucleotides agree with TRBD2. The CDR3 runs to 15 residues. The ends lost 0 bases at V and 4 bases at J; junction bases unmatched: 6. Germline assignment: CDR1 SGHVS and CDR2 FQNEAQ. The CDR3: CASSLALEGGYEQYF. The CDR3 DNA reads as TGTGCCAGCAGCTTAGCGCTTGAGGGAGGGTACGAGCAGTACTTC. Variable domain in full (rest from reference TRBV7-8 and TRBJ2-7): GAGVSQSPRYKVAKRGQDVALRCDPISGHVSLFWYQQALGQGPEFLTYFQNEAQLDKSGLPSDRFFAERPEGSVSTLKIQRTQQEDSAVYLCASSLALEGGYEQYFGPGTRLTVT.

The chain recombines TRBV5-1 with TRBJ2-2; TRBD1 might be the D (5 bases). In germline, CDR1 is SGHRS, CDR2 YFSETQ. Deletions cut 3 bases from V and 3 bases from J, with 9 bases between. This CDR3 region has 14 residues. The CDR3: CASSWEQDTGELFF. In nucleotides, the CDR3 is TGCGCCAGCAGCTGGGAACAGGACACCGGGGAGCTGTTTTTT.

The sample holds a few counts of this clonotype. This chain connects TRBV18 to TRBJ2-5; D not certain. CDR3 length equals 15 residues. Germline CDR1 KGHSH, CDR2 LQKENI. V gave up 0 bases and J gave up 3 bases, with 11 bases separating them. The CDR3 nucleotides read TGTGCCAGCTCACCACCGGCAGCACCTGAAGAGACCCAGTACTTC. Translation gives CASSPPAAPEETQYF.

This clonotype was seen more than once but under ten times. This sequence joins TRBV20-1 and TRBJ1-2; 9 nucleotides line up with TRBD1. With 6 bases clipped from V and 7 bases from J, the junction kept 18 bases outside the gene matches. Germline loops: CDR1 DFQATT, CDR2 SNEGSKA (reference sequence). This CDR3 is built from 16 residues. This CDR3 reads CSALVYSGTGLGGYTF. CDR3 coding DNA: TGCAGTGCCCTAGTTTATTCCGGGACAGGGCTAGGTGGCTACACCTTC.

The sample holds one count of this clonotype. V and J are TRBV4-1 and TRBJ1-2; the match to TRBD1 covers 9 bases. V shed 1 base, J shed 3 bases, and the junction held 3 bases outside the gene matches. Germline V CDR1 and CDR2: MGHRA, YSYEKL. The CDR3 is made up of 15 amino acids. CDR3 amino acids: CASSQGTGEHYGYTF. In DNA, the CDR3 is TGCGCCAGCAGCCAAGGGACAGGGGAACACTATGGCTACACCTTC.

This clonotype was counted ten times or more. The chain combines TRBV7-6 with TRBJ2-3; D may be TRBD2 (5 bases). Germline CDR1 is SGHVS and CDR2 is FNYEAQ. CDR3 length equals 15 residues. Trimming took 4 bases from V and 1 from J, leaving 12 bases between them. The CDR3 loop reads CASSSPSPGTDTQYF. The CDR3 DNA reads TGTGCCAGCAGCTCCCCTAGCCCCGGCACAGATACGCAGTATTTT.

The chain has TRBV5-1 and TRBJ2-1, with 7 bases that match TRBD2. Germline V gene data show CDR1 as SGHRS and CDR2 as YFSETQ. After removal of 4 bases from V and 1 base from J, the junction contained 8 bases not matched to a gene. CDR3 size: 16 residues. The CDR3 sequence: CASSKVGGVSYNEQFF. For the CDR3, the DNA is TGCGCCAGCAGCAAGGTGGGGGGGGTGTCCTACAATGAGCAGTTCTTC. Drawing the rest from reference TRBV5-1 and TRBJ2-1, the complete variable domain is KAGVTQTPRYLIKTRGQQVTLSCSPISGHRSVSWYQQTPGQGLQFLFEYFSETQRNKGNFPGRFSGRQFSNSRSEMNVSTLELGDSALYLCASSKVGGVSYNEQFFGPGTRLTVL.

This clonotype has only a few counts. This chain links TRBV5-1 with TRBJ1-2; 7 nucleotides line up with TRBD1. This CDR3 contains 14 residues. With V trimmed by 4 bases and J by 4 bases, 7 bases remained unmatched. Germline CDR1 is SGHRS and CDR2 is YFSETQ. In DNA, the CDR3 is TGCGCCAGCAGCCCCGTGACAGGGACCTATGGCTACACCTTC. This codes for CASSPVTGTYGYTF.

This clonotype was detected a few times. The gene calls are TRBV12-3 or TRBV12-4 and TRBJ2-4, with D possibly being TRBD2 (5 bases). The CDR3 is made up of 15 amino acids. Trimming left V 1 base short and J 4 bases short, with 11 bases between. This chain's CDR3 is CASSLVSSEKNIQYF. The CDR3 bases are TGTGCCAGCAGTTTAGTGAGTAGCGAAAAAAACATTCAGTACTTC.

The genes are TRBV14 and TRBJ1-2; 8 bases match TRBD1. V shed 0 bases and J 4 bases; nucleotides not matched to a gene: 4. The CDR3 spans 15 residues. Germline V gene data show CDR1 as SGHDN and CDR2 as FVKESK. This CDR3 reads CASSQDMTGVYGYTF. The CDR3 region has the DNA TGTGCCAGCAGCCAAGATATGACAGGGGTCTATGGCTACACCTTC.

The V gene is TRBV5-1, the J gene TRBJ2-1; the match to TRBD1 covers 9 bases. The trim removed 4 bases at V and 3 bases at J, leaving 5 bases unmatched. Looked up from germline, CDR1 is SGHRS and CDR2 is YFSETQ. This CDR3 is built from 15 residues. The chain's CDR3 is CASSPGQGDYNEQFF. Here the CDR3 DNA reads TGCGCCAGCAGCCCGGGACAGGGCGACTACAATGAGCAGTTCTTC. Together with reference TRBV5-1 and TRBJ2-1, the CDR3 gives the full variable domain: KAGVTQTPRYLIKTRGQQVTLSCSPISGHRSVSWYQQTPGQGLQFLFEYFSETQRNKGNFPGRFSGRQFSNSRSEMNVSTLELGDSALYLCASSPGQGDYNEQFFGPGTRLTVL.

In this sample, this clonotype turned up a few times. The chain combines TRBV5-1 with TRBJ2-3; TRBD2 matches 8 bases. J lost 0 bases, V lost 4 bases, and 7 bases had no gene match. Looked up from germline, CDR1 is SGHRS and CDR2 is YFSETQ. The CDR3 sequence is 16 residues long. CDR3 nucleotides: TGCGCCAGCAGCGCTCGTAGCGGGGCTAGCACAGATACGCAGTATTTT. Protein: CASSARSGASTDTQYF.

The chain is built from TRBV20-1 and TRBJ2-7; D remains ambiguous. Per germline, CDR1 DFQATT and CDR2 SNEGSKA (reference sequence). V was pared by 6 bases and J by 7 bases, with 13 bases between. This CDR3 region has 11 residues. CDR3 in amino acids: CSAALYEEQYF. The DNA of the CDR3 is TGCAGTGCGGCCCTCTACGAAGAGCAGTACTTC.

In regard to this clonotype: The limits of the CDR3 on the DNA are not certain, so only TCRdb's listed CDR3 is given. This chain connects TRBV13 to TRBJ1-1; the DNA was not used to check the table's D call, TRBD1. The CDR3 sequence runs 16 residues, both termini included. Looked up from germline, CDR1 is PRHDT and CDR2 is FYEKMQ (reference sequence). This CDR3 reads CASSFGPGGLNTEAFF.